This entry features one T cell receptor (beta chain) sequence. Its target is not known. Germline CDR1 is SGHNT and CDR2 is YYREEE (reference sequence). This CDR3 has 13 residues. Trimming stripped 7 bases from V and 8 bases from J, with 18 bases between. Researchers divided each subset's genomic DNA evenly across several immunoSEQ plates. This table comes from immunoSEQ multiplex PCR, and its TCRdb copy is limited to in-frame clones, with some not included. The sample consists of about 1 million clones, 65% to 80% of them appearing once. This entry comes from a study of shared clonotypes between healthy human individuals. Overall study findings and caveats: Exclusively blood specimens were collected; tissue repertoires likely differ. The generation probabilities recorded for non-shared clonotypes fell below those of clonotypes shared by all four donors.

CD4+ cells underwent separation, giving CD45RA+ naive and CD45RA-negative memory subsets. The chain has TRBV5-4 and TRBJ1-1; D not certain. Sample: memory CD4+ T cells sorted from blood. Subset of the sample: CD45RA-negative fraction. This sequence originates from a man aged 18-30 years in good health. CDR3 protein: CASSPLGTMEAFF. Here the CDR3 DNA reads TGTGCCAGCTCCCCGCTCGGAACGATGGAAGCTTTCTTT.